This T cell receptor beta chain was captured in a study of blood T cells in healthy people across ages. The overall study: The template switching approach captured approximately one barcoded beta molecule for every two T cells.

Alongside a J-beta primer mix, a sample-barcoded 5' primer served in a second PCR lasting about 7 to 11 cycles. The study obtained at least 2.5 million CDR3-containing paired-end reads from every sample. TCRdb fed the 5' RACE reads into MiXCR, producing one record per CDR3 protein. The repertoire includes some 670,000 distinct CDR3 sequences, over 40% of them detected once, and approximately 13% sits in the top ten. With regard to this clonotype: This clone may be a read error of a much larger clone one base away.

The specimen sequenced was blood. This receptor was taken from a woman older than 75 in good health.

For the CDR3, the DNA is TGTGCCACCAGGGCAGGGCCCACAGATACGCGGTATTTT. This encodes CATRAGPTDTRYF. This chain uses TRBV24-1 with TRBJ2-3, with D perhaps matching TRBD1 (5 bases). Germline-derived CDR1 and CDR2 are KGHDR and SFDVKD. The CDR3 is made up of 13 amino acids.